The sequence of this T cell receptor (beta chain) was determined in a study of blood T cell repertoires in COVID-19 (dated by TCRdb to about 2020). For the wider study: Samples from collaborators originated in the United States, Italy and Spain and spanned both the acute and convalescent phases of COVID-19. Samples were obtained from the ongoing ImmuneRACE study (first 160 participants) and from over 1,000 subjects provided by 6 global collaborators. The prospective study material was composed of cDNA or gDNA derived from T cells, B-cell-depleted T cells, or PBMCs. HLA class I and class II types, where available, came from metadata supplied by the sample provider rather than from assay-based typing. Subjects who had been exposed to COVID-19, were actively infected with it, or had recovered from it provided the deeply sampled blood TCRbeta repertoires that made up the dataset. The repertoires were released in a freely available public database intended as a resource for research on the immune response to SARS-CoV-2. A de-identified subject ID, COVID-19 status, age in years and sex were almost always included in the sample metadata.

On this clone: Which antigen it targets is not known. Within one base of it there is no much larger clone, and no base qualities were kept.

Each collaborating institution followed its own protocols to collect whole blood in K2EDTA tubes. For TCRbeta analysis, collaborators shipped samples as frozen whole blood, isolated PBMCs, or DNA extracted from either of those sample types. What the work shows at the level of the full study, not this receptor alone: How much clinical and demographic metadata was included differed by source and by participant, and the metadata was provided uncurated.

CDR1 and CDR2 (SGHTS, YDEGEE) derive from the germline V gene. The CDR3 numbers 18 residues from cysteine through phenylalanine. CDR3 DNA is the only sequence kept; it has 54 bases, read in frame from the first base. V is reduced by 3 bases and J by 0 bases, leaving a spacing of 19 bases between them. TCRbeta CDR3 regions were amplified from genomic DNA by means of the immunoSEQ Assay, a bias-controlled multiplex PCR. In the source study's methods: The number of nucleated cells in each sample was estimated from the amplification of reference gene primers within the assay. Sequence reads were collapsed and filtered to measure the absolute abundance of every unique TCRbeta CDR3 rearrangement. For each sample, productive Simpson clonality was calculated as the square root of Simpson's diversity index over productive rearrangements. Here the immuneACCESS table is served through TCRdb, limited to in-frame sequences with V and J called. Missing clones are a known gap in these copies; in checked studies unresolved V genes cover under half, and the rest lacks a known reason. For V, J and clone size, that table is used; D and trimming come from the DNA. A total of 75,000 to 95,000 clones appear in this sample, 85% to 90% of them only once. The ten biggest clones cover roughly 1.1% of the sample.

Sequences were obtained from peripheral blood. The receptor comes from a human donor in a cohort sampled during active COVID-19. The chain couples TRBV5-8 to TRBJ2-1, with no reliable assignment of the D segment. The CDR3 protein sequence reads: CASSSGDRSPSSYNEQFF. Read as DNA, the sequence is TGTGCCAGCAGCTCCGGAGACCGATCTCCCAGCTCCTACAATGAGCAGTTCTTC.